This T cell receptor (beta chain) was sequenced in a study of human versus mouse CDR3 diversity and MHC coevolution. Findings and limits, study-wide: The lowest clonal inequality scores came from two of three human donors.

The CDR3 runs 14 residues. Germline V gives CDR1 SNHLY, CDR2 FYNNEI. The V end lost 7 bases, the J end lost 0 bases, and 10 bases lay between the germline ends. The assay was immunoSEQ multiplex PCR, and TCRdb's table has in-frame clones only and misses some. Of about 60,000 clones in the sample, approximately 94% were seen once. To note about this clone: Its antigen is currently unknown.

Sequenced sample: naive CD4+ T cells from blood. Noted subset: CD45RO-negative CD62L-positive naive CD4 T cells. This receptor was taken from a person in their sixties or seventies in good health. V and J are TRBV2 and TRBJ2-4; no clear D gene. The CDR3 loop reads CASTLDRAKNIQYF. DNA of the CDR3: TGTGCCAGCACTCTTGATAGAGCCAAAAACATTCAGTACTTC.